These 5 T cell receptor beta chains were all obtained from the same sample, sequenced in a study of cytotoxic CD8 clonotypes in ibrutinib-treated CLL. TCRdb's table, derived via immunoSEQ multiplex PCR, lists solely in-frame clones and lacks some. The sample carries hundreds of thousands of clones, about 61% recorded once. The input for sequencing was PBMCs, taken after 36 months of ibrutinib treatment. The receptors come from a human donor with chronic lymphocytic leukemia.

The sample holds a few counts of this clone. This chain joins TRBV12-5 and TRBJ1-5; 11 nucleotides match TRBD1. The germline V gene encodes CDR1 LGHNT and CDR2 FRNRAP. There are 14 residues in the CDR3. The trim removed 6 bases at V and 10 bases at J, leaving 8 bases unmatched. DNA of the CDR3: TGTGCTAGTGGCCCGGGACAGGGGGTAACTCCCCAGCATTTT. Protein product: CASGPGQGVTPQHF.

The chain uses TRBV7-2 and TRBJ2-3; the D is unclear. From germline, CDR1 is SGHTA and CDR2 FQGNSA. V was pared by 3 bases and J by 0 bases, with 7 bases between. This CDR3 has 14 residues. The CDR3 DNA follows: TGTGCCAGCAGCTTTATCCGGAGCACAGATACGCAGTATTTT. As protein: CASSFIRSTDTQYF. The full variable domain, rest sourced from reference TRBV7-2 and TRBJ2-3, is GAGVSQSPSNKVTEKGKDVELRCDPISGHTALYWYRQSLGQGLEFLIYFQGNSAPDKSGLPSDRFSAERTGGSVSTLTIQRTQQEDSAVYLCASSFIRSTDTQYFGPGTRLTVL.

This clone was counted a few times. CDR3 sequence: CASSDTNDAQFF. The CDR3 DNA sequence: TGTGCCAGCAGTGATACCAACGACGCGCAGTTCTTC. The rearrangement links TRBV2 to TRBJ2-1, with D unresolved. The CDR3 runs to 12 residues. V was cut by 3 bases and J by 12 bases, with 12 bases left in between. Germline loops: CDR1 SNHLY, CDR2 FYNNEI.

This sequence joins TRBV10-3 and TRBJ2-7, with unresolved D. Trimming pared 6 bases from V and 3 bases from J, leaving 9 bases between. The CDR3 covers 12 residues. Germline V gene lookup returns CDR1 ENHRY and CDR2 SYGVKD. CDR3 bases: TGTGCCATCAGGGCAGAGAACTACGAGCAGTACTTC. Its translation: CAIRAENYEQYF.

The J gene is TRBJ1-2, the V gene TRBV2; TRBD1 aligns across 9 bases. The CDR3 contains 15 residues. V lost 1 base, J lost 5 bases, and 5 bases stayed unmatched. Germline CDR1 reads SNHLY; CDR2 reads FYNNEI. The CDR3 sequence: CASSEGWGQGYGYTF. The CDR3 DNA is TGTGCCAGCAGTGAAGGGTGGGGACAGGGTTATGGCTACACCTTC.